This T cell receptor beta chain emerged from a study of T-cell reconstitution after alpha-beta-depleted transplantation in children. Study findings and constraints: The origin of high day-60 TCRbeta diversity in some patients lay in surviving recipient T cells and thymic progenitors. Expanded graft clones numbering several hundred reportedly gave rise to alpha-beta T cells about two months after transplant. Counts and diversity of T cells one year after transplant came mostly from newly produced T cells.

Per the germline V gene, CDR1 is LNHNV and CDR2 is YYDKDF (reference sequence). The ends were cut back, 1 base at V and 5 bases at J, with 16 bases in the middle. This CDR3 spans 16 amino acids. This clonotype was found many times. The antigen is unknown. It was with unique molecular identifiers that the TCRbeta library was prepared. TCRdb ran MiXCR on the PCR reads and lists one entry per CDR3 protein. Of hundreds of thousands of distinct CDR3 sequences in the sample, approximately 11% are singletons; the top ten hold 28%. Sequencing used PBMCs, obtained before TCRalphabeta/CD19-depleted stem cell transplant. This clonotype was obtained from a child younger than two with acute myeloid leukemia, due to receive a stem cell transplant. J is TRBJ2-3 and V is TRBV15, with D tentatively TRBD2 (5 bases). Here the CDR3 DNA reads TGTGCCACCAGCAGAGGCTCAGCGGAGTTGAGAGATACGCAGTATTTT. Encoded protein: CATSRGSAELRDTQYF.